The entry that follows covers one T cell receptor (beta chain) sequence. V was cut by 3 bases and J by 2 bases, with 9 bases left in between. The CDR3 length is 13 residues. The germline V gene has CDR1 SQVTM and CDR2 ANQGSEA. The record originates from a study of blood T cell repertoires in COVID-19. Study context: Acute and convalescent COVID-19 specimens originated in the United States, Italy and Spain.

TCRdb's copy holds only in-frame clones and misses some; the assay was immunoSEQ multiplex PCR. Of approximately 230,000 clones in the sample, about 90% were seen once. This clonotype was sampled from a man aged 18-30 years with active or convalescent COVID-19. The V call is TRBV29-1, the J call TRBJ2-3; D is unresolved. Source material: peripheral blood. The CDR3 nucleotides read TGCAGCGTTGAGGGCACCGTCACAGATACGCAGTATTTT. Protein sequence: CSVEGTVTDTQYF.